These 30 T cell receptor beta chains were all obtained from the same sample, sequenced in a study of T-cell memory formation after mild COVID-19. TCRdb processed the 5' RACE reads anew with MiXCR; each CDR3 protein has one entry. The sample contains almost 550,000 distinct CDR3 sequences, 20% of which appear only once. The sample consisted of PBMCs or a T cell subset sorted from them (not recorded which). Receptors were obtained from an adult woman who had mild COVID-19 (a few samples of this study predate the infection). Cell type and time point are not known.

A remark on this clonotype: A much larger clone differs by one base, so this may be a read error. V is TRBV6-2 or TRBV6-3 and J is TRBJ2-1; D is ambiguous. Germline V lookup: CDR1 MNHEY, CDR2 SVGEGT. This CDR3 has 11 residues. CDR3 region: CASSAYNERFF. CDR3 nucleotides: TGTGCCAGCAGTGCCTACAATGAGCGGTTCTTC.

The J gene is TRBJ2-5, the V gene TRBV18; D is unclear. Trimming cost V 0 bases and J 6 bases, with 8 bases left between them. This CDR3 has 13 residues. The germline V gene encodes CDR1 KGHSH and CDR2 LQKENI. DNA for the CDR3: TGTGCCAGCTCACCACCGACCTTAAAGACCCAGTACTTC. It codes for CASSPPTLKTQYF.

The rearrangement uses TRBV4-1 and TRBJ2-7, with 7 nucleotides matching TRBD2. The CDR3 has 16 residues. The V gene's germline CDR1 is MGHRA and CDR2 YSYEKL. V lost 3 bases, J lost 2 bases, and 10 bases stayed unmatched. In DNA form, the CDR3 reads TGCGCCAGCAGCCAGGTGACTAGCCGAAGACCCTACGAGCAGTACTTC. As protein: CASSQVTSRRPYEQYF.

J is TRBJ2-3 and V is TRBV4-3; D remains unclear. Germline-derived CDR1 and CDR2 are LGHNA and YSLEER. The V end was cut by 1 base, the J end by 1 base, with 6 bases between. The CDR3 has 14 residues. CDR3 sequence: CASSQGLGTDTQYF. CDR3 bases: TGCGCCAGCAGCCAAGGCTTGGGCACAGATACGCAGTATTTT.

J is TRBJ1-2 and V is TRBV27; no clear D gene. The ends were cut back, 2 bases at V and 2 bases at J, with 9 bases in the middle. Germline V lookup: CDR1 MNHEY, CDR2 SMNVEV (reference sequence). This CDR3 region has 14 residues. CDR3 in amino acids: CASSLKGRNYGYTF. CDR3 nucleotides: TGTGCCAGCAGTTTAAAAGGGAGGAACTATGGCTACACCTTC.

The chain combines TRBV18 with TRBJ2-1; 10 nucleotides line up with TRBD2. Germline V lookup: CDR1 KGHSH, CDR2 LQKENI. The trim removed 10 bases at V and 6 bases at J, leaving 9 bases unmatched. The CDR3 consists of 14 residues. CDR3 in amino acids: CANSASGGGNEQFF. CDR3 DNA: TGTGCCAATTCTGCCAGCGGGGGGGGCAATGAGCAGTTCTTC.

This clonotype has a handful of counts. The V gene is TRBV6-2 or TRBV6-3, the J gene TRBJ2-7, with D unresolved. The CDR3 has 14 residues. V was trimmed by 7 bases and J by 0 bases, leaving 13 bases between them. CDR1 MNHEY and CDR2 SVGEGT come from the germline V gene. CDR3 region: CASTPPDFSYEQYF. Written as DNA, the CDR3 is TGTGCCAGCACTCCACCGGATTTCTCCTACGAGCAGTACTTC.

This clonotype was detected only a few times. The chain has TRBV10-3 and TRBJ2-7, with 7 bases aligning to TRBD2. The V segment lost 4 bases and the J segment 0 bases; nucleotides outside the gene matches: 3. Per germline, CDR1 ENHRY and CDR2 SYGVKD. The CDR3 loop spans 14 amino acids. CDR3 region: CAISGASGSYEQYF. The CDR3 nucleotides read TGTGCCATCAGTGGGGCTAGCGGCTCCTACGAGCAGTACTTC.

The table lists this clonotype with a few counts. V usage is TRBV5-1 and J usage is TRBJ1-4, with D maybe TRBD1 (6 bases). The V end lost 3 bases, the J end lost 5 bases, and 17 bases lay between the germline ends. Germline CDR1 and CDR2: SGHRS and YFSETQ. The CDR3 is made up of 16 amino acids. The CDR3 here is CASSSGRGQMNEKLFF. The DNA for the CDR3 is TGCGCCAGCAGCTCAGGTCGCGGACAGATGAATGAAAAACTGTTTTTT. The whole variable domain, remainder taken from reference TRBV5-1 and TRBJ1-4, is KAGVTQTPRYLIKTRGQQVTLSCSPISGHRSVSWYQQTPGQGLQFLFEYFSETQRNKGNFPGRFSGRQFSNSRSEMNVSTLELGDSALYLCASSSGRGQMNEKLFFGSGTQLSVL.

This clonotype occurred many times. The rearrangement links TRBV12-3 or TRBV12-4 to TRBJ1-1; 8 bases map to TRBD1. V shed 4 bases and J 5 bases; nucleotides not matched to a gene: 3. The CDR3 sequence is 13 residues long. CDR3 region: CASSSTGGTEAFF. The CDR3 nucleotides are TGTGCCAGCAGTTCTACAGGGGGGACTGAAGCTTTCTTT.

The V and J genes are TRBV7-9 and TRBJ2-7; the D gene is possibly TRBD2 (5 bases). The CDR3 runs 15 residues. The V gene's germline CDR1 is SEHNR and CDR2 FQNEAQ (reference sequence). Trimming left V 7 bases short and J 3 bases short, with 19 bases between. The CDR3 nucleotides read TGTGCCAGCACCCTCGGCCCTAGCTCCGACTACGAGCAGTACTTC. It encodes CASTLGPSSDYEQYF.

J is TRBJ2-1 and V is TRBV27; 8 bases align to TRBD1. CDR3 size: 16 residues. The V and J ends lost 4 bases and 8 bases, in that order; junction bases with no gene match: 13. Germline assignment: CDR1 MNHEY and CDR2 SMNVEV (reference sequence). CDR3 region: CASSSRDRGVVDEQFF. The CDR3 coding sequence is TGTGCCAGCAGTTCCCGCGACAGGGGAGTCGTCGATGAGCAGTTCTTC.

The rearrangement joins TRBV5-1 to TRBJ1-6; D perhaps matches TRBD1 (5 bases). The CDR3 covers 15 residues. V was pared by 0 bases and J by 8 bases, with 12 bases between. Germline CDR1 and CDR2: SGHRS and YFSETQ. The CDR3 nucleotides read TGCGCCAGCAGCTTGGCGGGACGGGAGTATTCACCCCTCCACTTT. It translates to CASSLAGREYSPLHF.

This clonotype came up a few times. The gene calls are TRBV11-2 and TRBJ1-4; D unclear. Per germline, CDR1 SGHAT and CDR2 FQNNGV. This CDR3 comprises 14 residues. The ends were cut back, 3 bases at V and 5 bases at J, with 10 bases in the middle. CDR3 protein: CASSFAGYNEKLFF. CDR3 in DNA: TGTGCCAGCAGCTTCGCGGGGTACAATGAAAAACTGTTTTTT.

This chain joins TRBV18 and TRBJ1-1; TRBD1 agrees at 12 bases. Germline loops: CDR1 KGHSH, CDR2 LQKENI. CDR3 size: 15 residues. J gave up 5 bases and V 3 bases, and 4 bases lay outside the gene matches. DNA for the CDR3: TGTGCCAGCTCACCGGGACAGGGGGCACCAACTGAAGCTTTCTTT. Translation gives CASSPGQGAPTEAFF.

This clonotype turned up a few times. The V and J genes are TRBV7-6 and TRBJ1-1; 7 bases match TRBD1. Germline CDR1 and CDR2: SGHVS and FNYEAQ. V gave up 8 bases and J gave up 0 bases; unmatched junction bases: 3. This CDR3 has 13 amino acids. DNA for the CDR3: TGTGCCAGCGGACAGGCGATGAACACTGAAGCTTTCTTT. Protein product: CASGQAMNTEAFF.

CDR3 sequence (DNA): TGTGCCAGCAGCCCCCGGGACAGGGTTTTCGAGCAGTACTTC. This translates into CASSPRDRVFEQYF. The rearrangement links TRBV7-9 to TRBJ2-7; 9 bases agree with TRBD1. This CDR3 comprises 14 residues. The ends lost 5 bases at V and 6 bases at J; junction bases unmatched: 8. Germline V CDR1 and CDR2: SEHNR, FQNEAQ (reference sequence).

This clonotype occurred a few times. V is TRBV7-9 and J is TRBJ2-3, with a tentative D call TRBD1 (6 bases). V lost 5 bases to trimming and J lost 0 bases, with 15 bases between them. CDR1 SEHNR and CDR2 FQNEAQ come from the germline V gene (reference sequence). This CDR3 has 16 residues. The CDR3 sequence is CASSRTGTLSTDTQYF. The CDR3 DNA sequence: TGTGCCAGCAGCCGTACAGGGACACTAAGCACAGATACGCAGTATTTT.

There are a few counts of this clonotype. The rearrangement uses TRBV24-1 and TRBJ1-1; no reliable D call. Germline V gene lookup returns CDR1 KGHDR and CDR2 SFDVKD. The CDR3 spans 13 residues. V was trimmed by 8 bases and J by 1 base, leaving 10 bases between them. CDR3 sequence reads: CATTASGNTEAFF. The DNA of the CDR3 is TGTGCCACCACCGCTAGCGGGAACACTGAAGCTTTCTTT.

V is TRBV27 and J is TRBJ2-1; 8 bases fit TRBD2. CDR1 is MNHEY and CDR2 is SMNVEV in the germline V gene (reference sequence). V lost 0 bases and J lost 3; bases outside the gene matches: 4. This CDR3 region has 16 residues. DNA for the CDR3: TGTGCCAGCAGTTTATCCCGTAGCGGGATCTACAATGAGCAGTTCTTC. Encoded protein: CASSLSRSGIYNEQFF.

This clonotype was counted between two and nine times. The rearrangement uses TRBV2 and TRBJ2-2; no firm D call. From germline, CDR1 is SNHLY and CDR2 FYNNEI. V was clipped by 0 bases and J by 1 base, with 12 bases between them. This CDR3 has 17 residues. The CDR3 DNA is TGTGCCAGCAGTGAAGCAGCCCCTGGGGTGAACACCGGGGAGCTGTTTTTT. Its protein product is CASSEAAPGVNTGELFF.

This clonotype is a singleton in its sample. This chain's CDR3 is CSAGDRVTHVWDTQYF. CDR3 nucleotides: TGCAGTGCTGGGGACAGGGTAACTCACGTCTGGGATACGCAGTATTTT. This rearrangement joins TRBV20-1 to TRBJ2-3; the match to TRBD1 covers 9 bases. This CDR3 is built from 16 residues. V trimming: 5 bases; J trimming: 6 bases; junction bases outside the gene matches: 15. Germline V gene lookup returns CDR1 DFQATT and CDR2 SNEGSKA (reference sequence).

The CDR3 DNA reads TGTGCCACCAGTGTGATGAGGGGGAGCACAGATACGCAGTATTTT. Amino acid sequence: CATSVMRGSTDTQYF. The chain joins TRBV24-1 to TRBJ2-3; D might be TRBD1 (6 bases). The V and J ends lost 5 bases and 0 bases respectively, with 11 bases between them. Germline V gene lookup returns CDR1 KGHDR and CDR2 SFDVKD. The CDR3 loop spans 15 amino acids.

This clonotype came up a few times. V is TRBV18 and J is TRBJ2-1; the D gene is possibly TRBD2 (5 bases). This CDR3 region has 16 residues. V lost 2 bases, J lost 5 bases, and 16 bases lay in between. The germline CDR1 and CDR2 sequences are KGHSH and LQKENI. This chain's CDR3 is CASSPVRSDYHNEQFF. DNA for the CDR3: TGTGCCAGCTCACCAGTTAGGAGTGACTACCACAATGAGCAGTTCTTC.

The chain combines TRBV4-3 with TRBJ2-1, with 7 bases lining up with TRBD2. The CDR3 length is 19 residues. CDR1 and CDR2 from the germline V gene are LGHNA and YSLEER. V shed 1 base, J shed 5 bases, and the junction held 17 bases outside the gene matches. The CDR3 DNA reads as TGCGCCAGCAGCCAAGGGGGGGGGAACTTAAACTCCCCCCACAATGAGCAGTTCTTC. Protein: CASSQGGGNLNSPHNEQFF.

This chain links TRBV6-1 with TRBJ1-2, with D possibly being TRBD1 (5 bases). Looked up from germline, CDR1 is MNHNS and CDR2 is SASEGT. The CDR3 spans 13 residues. Trimming took off 4 bases at V and 3 bases at J, with 9 bases between the two ends. The CDR3 DNA reads TGTGCCAGCAGTGGGGACGGGTACTATGGCTACACCTTC. Translated, it gives CASSGDGYYGYTF.

This clonotype came up many times. The chain joins TRBV29-1 to TRBJ2-1; D perhaps matches TRBD2 (5 bases). CDR1 is SQVTM and CDR2 is ANQGSEA in the germline V gene. The CDR3 loop spans 12 amino acids. Trimming cost V 2 bases and J 7 bases, with 9 bases left between them. The CDR3 protein is CSVEKGVNEQFF. As DNA, the CDR3 is TGCAGCGTTGAAAAGGGAGTAAATGAGCAGTTCTTC.

The chain uses TRBV12-3 or TRBV12-4 and TRBJ2-5; 7 bases line up with TRBD2. J gave up 1 base and V 5 bases, and 7 bases lay outside the gene matches. The CDR3 sequence is 15 residues long. The CDR3 region has the DNA TGTGCCAGCAGTCTACACGGGGGGAGCCAAGAGACCCAGTACTTC. As protein: CASSLHGGSQETQYF.

The rearrangement uses TRBV5-1 and TRBJ1-6, with D perhaps matching TRBD1 (6 bases). Germline V lookup: CDR1 SGHRS, CDR2 YFSETQ. The CDR3 consists of 14 residues. Trimming pared 5 bases from V and 5 bases from J, leaving 11 bases between. CDR3 sequence reads: CASRVDSDNSPLHF. The CDR3 region has the DNA TGCGCCAGCAGAGTGGACAGCGATAATTCACCCCTCCACTTT.

This clonotype was recorded a few times. The genes are TRBV27 and TRBJ2-3; the match to TRBD2 covers 9 bases. CDR3 length: 14 amino acids. Germline trimming cut 7 bases from V and 2 bases from J; bases unmatched to any gene: 4. Germline lookup yields CDR1 MNHEY and CDR2 SMNVEV (reference sequence). CDR3 residues: CASKLAGPTDTQYF. CDR3 DNA: TGTGCCAGCAAACTAGCGGGTCCCACAGATACGCAGTATTTT.